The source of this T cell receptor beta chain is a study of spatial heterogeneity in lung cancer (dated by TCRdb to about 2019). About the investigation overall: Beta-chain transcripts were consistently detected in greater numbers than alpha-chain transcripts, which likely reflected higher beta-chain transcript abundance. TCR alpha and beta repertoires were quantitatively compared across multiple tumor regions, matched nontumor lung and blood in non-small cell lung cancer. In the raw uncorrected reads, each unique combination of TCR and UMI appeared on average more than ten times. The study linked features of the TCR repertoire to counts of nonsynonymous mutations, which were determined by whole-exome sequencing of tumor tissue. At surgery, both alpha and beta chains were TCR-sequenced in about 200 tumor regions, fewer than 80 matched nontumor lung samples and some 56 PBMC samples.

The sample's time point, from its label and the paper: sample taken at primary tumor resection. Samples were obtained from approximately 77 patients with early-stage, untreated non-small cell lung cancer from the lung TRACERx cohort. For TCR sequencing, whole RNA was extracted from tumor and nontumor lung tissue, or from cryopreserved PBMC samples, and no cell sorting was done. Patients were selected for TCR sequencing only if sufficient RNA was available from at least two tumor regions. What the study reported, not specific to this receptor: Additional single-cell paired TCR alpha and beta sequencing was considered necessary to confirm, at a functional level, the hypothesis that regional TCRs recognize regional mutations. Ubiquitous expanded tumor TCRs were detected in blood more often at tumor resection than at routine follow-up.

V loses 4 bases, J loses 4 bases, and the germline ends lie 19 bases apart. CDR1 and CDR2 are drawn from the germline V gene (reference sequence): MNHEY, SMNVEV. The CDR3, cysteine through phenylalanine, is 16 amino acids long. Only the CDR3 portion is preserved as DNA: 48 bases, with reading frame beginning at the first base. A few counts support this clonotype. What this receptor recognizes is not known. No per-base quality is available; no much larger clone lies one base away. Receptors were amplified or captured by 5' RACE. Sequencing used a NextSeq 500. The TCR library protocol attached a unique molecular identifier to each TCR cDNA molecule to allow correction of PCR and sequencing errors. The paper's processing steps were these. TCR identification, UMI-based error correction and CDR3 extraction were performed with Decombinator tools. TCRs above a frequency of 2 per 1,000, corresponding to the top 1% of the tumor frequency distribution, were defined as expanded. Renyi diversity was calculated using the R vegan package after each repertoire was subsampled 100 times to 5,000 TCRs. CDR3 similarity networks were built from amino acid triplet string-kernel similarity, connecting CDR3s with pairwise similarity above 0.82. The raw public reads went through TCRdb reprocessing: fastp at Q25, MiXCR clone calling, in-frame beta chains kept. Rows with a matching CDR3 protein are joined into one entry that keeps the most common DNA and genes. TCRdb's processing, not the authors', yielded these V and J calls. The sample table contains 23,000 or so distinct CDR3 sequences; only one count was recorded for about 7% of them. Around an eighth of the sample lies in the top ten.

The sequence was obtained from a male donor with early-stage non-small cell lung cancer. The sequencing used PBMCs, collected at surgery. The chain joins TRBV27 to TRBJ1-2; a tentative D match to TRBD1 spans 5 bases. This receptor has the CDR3 CASSSLPGQDTYGYTF. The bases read TGTGCCAGCAGTTCCCTCCCCGGACAAGACACCTATGGCTACACCTTC.